These T cell receptor beta chains were read from a single sample in a study of monozygotic twins with inflammatory bowel disease. TCRdb reworked the 5' RACE reads into one entry per CDR3 protein, no DNA. This sample contains around 450,000 distinct CDR3 sequences. The sequencing sample was made of blood. Every receptor here comes from a human donor with ulcerative colitis or Crohn's disease, or a healthy co-twin of an affected twin (not recorded which). Each CDR3 is given with its conserved first and last residue. Fields, in order: J gene, V gene, CDR3 protein.

j_gene: TRBJ1-2
v_gene: TRBV12-3/TRBV12-4
CDR3aa: CASSLGSSVYGYTF

j_gene: TRBJ2-3
v_gene: TRBV14
CDR3aa: CASSFWDTGGDTQYF

j_gene: TRBJ2-2
v_gene: TRBV6-5
CDR3aa: CASSYLAGGGTGELFF

j_gene: TRBJ2-4
v_gene: TRBV27
CDR3aa: CASSFHVAGGPKNIQYF

j_gene: TRBJ2-3
v_gene: TRBV19
CDR3aa: CASSLGLAVLRKDGDTQYF

j_gene: TRBJ1-5
v_gene: TRBV19
CDR3aa: CASSIVGVTYQPQHF

j_gene: TRBJ2-1
v_gene: TRBV7-9
CDR3aa: CASSSTFRDRGDNEQFF

j_gene: TRBJ1-1
v_gene: TRBV4-1
CDR3aa: CASRQEGAREAFF

j_gene: TRBJ1-5
v_gene: TRBV15
CDR3aa: CATSTENSNQPQHF

j_gene: TRBJ2-7
v_gene: TRBV6-5
CDR3aa: CASRYTGFHEQYF

j_gene: TRBJ2-1
v_gene: TRBV5-1
CDR3aa: CASSLMGSLIYNEQFF

j_gene: TRBJ1-4
v_gene: TRBV6-5
CDR3aa: CASSFQAATNEKLFF

j_gene: TRBJ2-2
v_gene: TRBV2
CDR3aa: CASSGKGSLTGELFF

j_gene: TRBJ1-2
v_gene: TRBV11-2
CDR3aa: CASSLMASSYGYTF

j_gene: TRBJ2-7
v_gene: TRBV27
CDR3aa: CAGSSRPPAYEQYF

j_gene: TRBJ1-2
v_gene: TRBV27
CDR3aa: CASRKGDYGYTF

j_gene: TRBJ2-7
v_gene: TRBV7-3
CDR3aa: CASSALAAQGYEQYF

j_gene: TRBJ1-2
v_gene: TRBV7-9
CDR3aa: CASSLASDPYGYTF

j_gene: TRBJ1-2
v_gene: TRBV5-1
CDR3aa: CASSFKGVEGYTF

j_gene: TRBJ2-1
v_gene: TRBV19
CDR3aa: CASSIARRSYNEQFF

j_gene: TRBJ2-3
v_gene: TRBV15
CDR3aa: CATSRDRVGTDTQYF

j_gene: TRBJ2-7
v_gene: TRBV20-1
CDR3aa: CSATLGVGEQYF

j_gene: TRBJ2-2
v_gene: TRBV11-2
CDR3aa: CASSFSGQGGMRELFF

j_gene: TRBJ1-2
v_gene: TRBV12-3/TRBV12-4
CDR3aa: CASSLSGVRGYTF

j_gene: TRBJ2-6
v_gene: TRBV9
CDR3aa: CASRSTGLSSGANVLTF

j_gene: TRBJ2-5
v_gene: TRBV5-5
CDR3aa: CASSLVVQDVAQYF

j_gene: TRBJ2-1
v_gene: TRBV4-1
CDR3aa: CASSQDRGPNNEQFF